This paragraph covers one TCR beta chain sequence. This entry comes from a study of OX40 agonist ivuxolimab in advanced cancers. Only in-frame clones appear in the TCRdb table, and some are missing; sequencing was by immunoSEQ multiplex PCR. This sample has about 96,000 clones, with about 80% found just once. The CDR3 sequence is 15 residues long. Germline CDR1 and CDR2: LGHNT and FRNRAP. Trimming removed 5 bases from V and 5 bases from J, with 17 bases in between. The chain is built from TRBV12-5 and TRBJ2-3; TRBD2 might be the D (5 bases). The sample was CD4+ or CD8+ T cells sorted from blood, taken in a trial of the OX40 agonist ivuxolimab. This TCR derives from an adult with an advanced solid tumor such as melanoma, head and neck, liver or kidney cancer. The CDR3 DNA is TGTGCTAGTGGTCCTCAAGTGCCCGCGGGAGATACGCAGTATTTT. Protein: CASGPQVPAGDTQYF.